The rows below give T cell receptor beta chains drawn from one sample of a study of control samples from healthy donors and cancer patients. The repertoire was sequenced with immunoSEQ multiplex PCR; TCRdb's copy has only in-frame clones and lacks some. The sample shows about 130,000 clones, approximately 90% of them seen only once. Sequencing used blood. These receptors all stem from a man between 18 and 29 years old in good health. Both conserved end residues are part of each CDR3. A D gene is named only where the DNA matches it firmly. Not every row has a clone size; where given, it reads once, few, many or a size class.

J gene: TRBJ1-4; D gene: .; V gene: TRBV2; clone size: .; CDR3 DNA: TGTGCCAGCAGTGAGGTGAATGAAAAACTGTTTTTT; CDR3 protein: CASSEVNEKLFF
J gene: TRBJ1-1; D gene: .; V gene: TRBV6-5; clone size: .; CDR3 DNA: TGTGCCAGCAGTAGGGGGGAGAACACTGAAGCTTTCTTT; CDR3 protein: CASSRGENTEAFF
J gene: TRBJ2-1; D gene: .; V gene: TRBV2; clone size: .; CDR3 DNA: TGTGCCAGCAGGGGCCGCTTCAATGAGCAGTTCTTC; CDR3 protein: CASRGRFNEQFF
J gene: TRBJ1-4; D gene: TRBD1; V gene: TRBV7-9; clone size: .; CDR3 DNA: TGTGCCAGCAGGGGACAGGGCCTGCTTAAACTGTTTTTT; CDR3 protein: CASRGQGLLKLFF
J gene: TRBJ2-5; D gene: TRBD2; V gene: TRBV4-1; clone size: .; CDR3 DNA: TGCGCCAGCAGCCGCGGAGGGCGGGGGGCCCAAGAGACCCAGTACTTC; CDR3 protein: CASSRGGRGAQETQYF
J gene: TRBJ2-3; D gene: .; V gene: TRBV2; clone size: .; CDR3 DNA: TGTGCCAGCAGACACAGAACTTCTAGCACAGATACGCAGTATTTT; CDR3 protein: CASRHRTSSTDTQYF
J gene: TRBJ1-4; D gene: .; V gene: TRBV4-2; clone size: .; CDR3 DNA: TGTGCCAGCAGCCAACCCCCGGTAGGGGGGGACAATGAAAAACTGTTTTTT; CDR3 protein: CASSQPPVGGDNEKLFF
J gene: TRBJ2-7; D gene: TRBD2; V gene: TRBV6-2/TRBV6-3; clone size: .; CDR3 DNA: TGTGCCAGCAGTTCCCCTAGCGGGGGGCGCGCCTACGAGCAGTACTTC; CDR3 protein: CASSSPSGGRAYEQYF
J gene: TRBJ1-1; D gene: .; V gene: TRBV5-3; clone size: .; CDR3 DNA: TGTGCCAGATTAGGGGGGAACCAGAACACTGAAGCTTTCTTT; CDR3 protein: CARLGGNQNTEAFF
J gene: TRBJ2-1; D gene: .; V gene: TRBV24-1; clone size: .; CDR3 DNA: TGTGCCACCAGTGATTTGCAAGTGCGGGACAATGAGCAGTTCTTC; CDR3 protein: CATSDLQVRDNEQFF
J gene: TRBJ1-5; D gene: .; V gene: TRBV7-9; clone size: .; CDR3 DNA: TGTGCCAGCAGCTTAGCGGAGGGCAAGAGCAATCAGCCCCAGCATTTT; CDR3 protein: CASSLAEGKSNQPQHF
J gene: TRBJ1-2; D gene: TRBD1; V gene: TRBV4-1; clone size: few; CDR3 DNA: TGCGCCAGCAGCCCGACAGGGGGACATGGCTACACCTTC; CDR3 protein: CASSPTGGHGYTF
J gene: TRBJ1-2; D gene: .; V gene: TRBV6-5; clone size: .; CDR3 DNA: TGTGCCAGCAGTTACTCGAAGTACGGTCGTACTGGCTACACCTTC; CDR3 protein: CASSYSKYGRTGYTF
J gene: TRBJ2-7; D gene: .; V gene: TRBV5-1; clone size: .; CDR3 DNA: TGCGCCAGCAGAGTGGGGGCCATTAATTCCTACGAGCAGTACTTC; CDR3 protein: CASRVGAINSYEQYF
J gene: TRBJ1-2; D gene: .; V gene: TRBV14; clone size: .; CDR3 DNA: TGTGCCAGCAGCCAACGAGGGAGGCACTATGGCTACACCTTC; CDR3 protein: CASSQRGRHYGYTF
J gene: TRBJ2-3; D gene: .; V gene: TRBV6-4; clone size: .; CDR3 DNA: TGTGCCAGCAGTGACCTGGCAGGCTATAATACAGATACGCAGTATTTT; CDR3 protein: CASSDLAGYNTDTQYF
J gene: TRBJ1-1; D gene: TRBD1; V gene: TRBV2; clone size: .; CDR3 DNA: TGTGCCAGCACTGACAGGGTTAACACTGAAGCTTTCTTT; CDR3 protein: CASTDRVNTEAFF
J gene: TRBJ1-2; D gene: .; V gene: TRBV9; clone size: .; CDR3 DNA: TGTGCCAGCAGCGCCTCCCCACAGGATTACGGCTACACCTTC; CDR3 protein: CASSASPQDYGYTF
J gene: TRBJ1-2; D gene: .; V gene: TRBV30; clone size: .; CDR3 DNA: TGTGCCTGGAGTGTAACCAGGGCGAGGCCGGATGGCTACACCTTC; CDR3 protein: CAWSVTRARPDGYTF
J gene: TRBJ2-1; D gene: TRBD2; V gene: TRBV9; clone size: .; CDR3 DNA: TGTGCCAGCAGCGTAGTGGGGGGGTGGTCCTACAATGAGCAGTTCTTC; CDR3 protein: CASSVVGGWSYNEQFF
J gene: TRBJ1-5; D gene: .; V gene: TRBV9; clone size: .; CDR3 DNA: TGTGCCAGCAGCGTAGATTATAGTCAGCCCCAGCATTTT; CDR3 protein: CASSVDYSQPQHF
J gene: TRBJ1-2; D gene: TRBD1; V gene: TRBV18; clone size: .; CDR3 DNA: TGTGCCAGCTCACCACTAGGGATACCGGGACAGTATGGCTACACCTTC; CDR3 protein: CASSPLGIPGQYGYTF
J gene: TRBJ1-2; D gene: .; V gene: TRBV29-1; clone size: .; CDR3 DNA: TGCAGCGTTGTTGGGCCCCGGGAGGGGTACACCTTC; CDR3 protein: CSVVGPREGYTF
J gene: TRBJ2-5; D gene: TRBD2; V gene: TRBV29-1; clone size: .; CDR3 DNA: TGCAGCGTTCCGGGACTAGTCGCTCGAGAGACCCAGTACTTC; CDR3 protein: CSVPGLVARETQYF
J gene: TRBJ1-4; D gene: TRBD1; V gene: TRBV6-6; clone size: .; CDR3 DNA: TGTGCCAGCATGGACAGGCACAATGAAAAACTGTTTTTT; CDR3 protein: CASMDRHNEKLFF
J gene: TRBJ1-5; D gene: .; V gene: TRBV25-1; clone size: .; CDR3 DNA: TGTGCCAGCAGTGGGGAGGACCCTTATAGCAATCAGCCCCAGCATTTT; CDR3 protein: CASSGEDPYSNQPQHF
J gene: TRBJ2-7; D gene: .; V gene: TRBV5-4; clone size: .; CDR3 DNA: TGTGCCAGCAGCTTGGGTGCCTACGAGCAGTACTTC; CDR3 protein: CASSLGAYEQYF
J gene: TRBJ1-6; D gene: .; V gene: TRBV7-9; clone size: .; CDR3 DNA: TGTGCCAGCAGCTTAGCGAGGGGGGGCGGTTCACCCCTCCACTTT; CDR3 protein: CASSLARGGGSPLHF
J gene: TRBJ2-2; D gene: TRBD1; V gene: TRBV9; clone size: .; CDR3 DNA: TGTGCCAGCAGCAAAACCGGGACAGGGGGTGTCGGGGAGCTGTTTTTT; CDR3 protein: CASSKTGTGGVGELFF
J gene: TRBJ2-3; D gene: TRBD1; V gene: TRBV18; clone size: .; CDR3 DNA: TGTGCCAGCTCACCAGGGACAGGGGGCATCGCAGATACGCAGTATTTT; CDR3 protein: CASSPGTGGIADTQYF
J gene: TRBJ1-2; D gene: .; V gene: TRBV27; clone size: once; CDR3 DNA: TGTGCCAGCAAAGTGGCGGCATCCGGAGGCTACACCTTC; CDR3 protein: CASKVAASGGYTF
J gene: TRBJ2-3; D gene: TRBD2; V gene: TRBV27; clone size: .; CDR3 DNA: TGTGCCAGCAGTCCGTCGGGACTAGCGGGGGGGTTAGATACGCAGTATTTT; CDR3 protein: CASSPSGLAGGLDTQYF
J gene: TRBJ1-2; D gene: TRBD1; V gene: TRBV27; clone size: .; CDR3 DNA: TGTGCCAGCAGTAACTCGGGACAGGACTATGGCTACACCTTC; CDR3 protein: CASSNSGQDYGYTF
J gene: TRBJ1-6; D gene: .; V gene: TRBV6-6; clone size: .; CDR3 DNA: TGTGCCAGCAGTGACAAGGCCGGATCCTATTCACCCCTCCACTTT; CDR3 protein: CASSDKAGSYSPLHF
J gene: TRBJ1-6; D gene: .; V gene: TRBV2; clone size: .; CDR3 DNA: TGTGCCAGCAGATTGGTTTATCCACCCCTCCACTTT; CDR3 protein: CASRLVYPPLHF
J gene: TRBJ1-6; D gene: .; V gene: TRBV21-1; clone size: once; CDR3 DNA: TGTGCCAGCAGCAAACCCCCCCGGGACAGGGTTTCCTATAATTCACCCCTCCACTTT; CDR3 protein: CASSKPPRDRVSYNSPLHF
J gene: TRBJ1-3; D gene: TRBD1; V gene: TRBV6-5; clone size: .; CDR3 DNA: TGTGCCAGCAGGGGGGGACAGTTCGGCGAGGGCACCATATATTTT; CDR3 protein: CASRGGQFGEGTIYF
J gene: TRBJ1-1; D gene: .; V gene: TRBV5-1; clone size: once; CDR3 DNA: TGCGCCAGCAGATTTGACGGGAACACTGAAGCTTTCTTT; CDR3 protein: CASRFDGNTEAFF
J gene: TRBJ2-7; D gene: .; V gene: TRBV5-4; clone size: .; CDR3 DNA: TGTGCCAGCAGCTTGGATTTAGACAGCTCCTACGAGCAGTACTTC; CDR3 protein: CASSLDLDSSYEQYF
J gene: TRBJ2-7; D gene: TRBD2; V gene: TRBV7-8; clone size: .; CDR3 DNA: TGTGCCAGCACCCTGCGGCGGGGGGAATACGAGCAGTACTTC; CDR3 protein: CASTLRRGEYEQYF
J gene: TRBJ2-5; D gene: .; V gene: TRBV3-1/TRBV3-2; clone size: .; CDR3 DNA: TGTGCCAGCAAGGGACTCGGGGAAATGGCCCAGTACTTC; CDR3 protein: CASKGLGEMAQYF
J gene: TRBJ2-4; D gene: .; V gene: TRBV5-4; clone size: .; CDR3 DNA: TGTGCCAGCAGCTTGGGAGGGCAGGGCTTAGCCAAAAACATTCAGTACTTC; CDR3 protein: CASSLGGQGLAKNIQYF
J gene: TRBJ1-5; D gene: TRBD1; V gene: TRBV2; clone size: .; CDR3 DNA: TGTGCCAGCAGCCGACAGGGGGTGGGCAATCAGCCCCAGCATTTT; CDR3 protein: CASSRQGVGNQPQHF
J gene: TRBJ1-2; D gene: .; V gene: TRBV19; clone size: .; CDR3 DNA: TGTGCCAGTAGTCAGCTATTCGGCTACACCTTC; CDR3 protein: CASSQLFGYTF
J gene: TRBJ2-2; D gene: TRBD1; V gene: TRBV30; clone size: .; CDR3 DNA: TGTGCCTGGAGCCCCTTTGGGACAGCGAACACCGGGGAGCTGTTTTTT; CDR3 protein: CAWSPFGTANTGELFF
J gene: TRBJ2-1; D gene: TRBD2; V gene: TRBV7-6; clone size: .; CDR3 DNA: TGTGCCAGCAGTCCTATCCGGGCTAGCGGGGGTTACAATGAGCAGTTCTTC; CDR3 protein: CASSPIRASGGYNEQFF
J gene: TRBJ2-7; D gene: TRBD2; V gene: TRBV27; clone size: .; CDR3 DNA: TGTGCCAGCATTCAGCGGGGGGGCCATCGGGAGCAGTACTTC; CDR3 protein: CASIQRGGHREQYF
J gene: TRBJ2-7; D gene: TRBD2; V gene: TRBV7-6; clone size: .; CDR3 DNA: TGTGCCAGCAGCGTACTAGCGGGGATCTACGAGCAGTACTTC; CDR3 protein: CASSVLAGIYEQYF
J gene: TRBJ2-7; D gene: TRBD2; V gene: TRBV2; clone size: .; CDR3 DNA: TGTGCCAGCAAGCGGGGATACGAGCAGTACTTC; CDR3 protein: CASKRGYEQYF
J gene: TRBJ2-5; D gene: TRBD2; V gene: TRBV7-6; clone size: .; CDR3 DNA: TGTGCCAGCAGCTTAATAGCGGGCGCAGAGACCCAGTACTTC; CDR3 protein: CASSLIAGAETQYF
J gene: TRBJ2-7; D gene: .; V gene: TRBV20-1; clone size: .; CDR3 DNA: TGCAGTGCTAGTCGGGAAACCTACGAGCAGTACTTC; CDR3 protein: CSASRETYEQYF